This entry lists 13 T cell receptor beta chains sequenced from one sample in a study of spatial heterogeneity in lung cancer. Described time point: sample taken at primary tumor resection. Unsorted samples of tumor, nontumor lung or frozen PBMC had their whole RNA sequenced. TCRdb re-called the 5' RACE reads with MiXCR, one entry per CDR3 protein. This table holds tens of thousands of distinct CDR3 sequences, around 5.2% found once. The sample in question was PBMCs, obtained at surgery. The receptor set was obtained from a female donor with early-stage non-small cell lung cancer.

This clonotype was observed a few times. The chain couples TRBV19 to TRBJ1-5; D call uncertain. Trimming shortened V by 3 bases and J by 5 bases, and 8 bases separated the two germline ends. This CDR3 is built from 13 residues. Germline V gene sequence: CDR1 LNHDA, CDR2 SQIVND (reference sequence). The CDR3 region is CASSIHFYQPQHF. Here the CDR3 DNA reads TGTGCCAGTAGTATCCACTTTTATCAGCCCCAGCATTTT.

The sample holds many counts of this clonotype. This chain uses TRBV14 with TRBJ1-6; D gene unclear. This CDR3 contains 12 residues. Germline assignment: CDR1 SGHDN and CDR2 FVKESK. Trimming left V 0 bases short and J 14 bases short, with 8 bases between. The CDR3 DNA is TGTGCCAGCAGCCAAGATTCCCTCACCCTCCACTTT. Its translation is CASSQDSLTLHF.

For this clonotype: The junction departs from the called germline gene at one end, perhaps through a read error. This rearrangement joins TRBV12-3 or TRBV12-4 to TRBJ1-5; D perhaps matches TRBD1 (6 bases). This CDR3 is built from 13 residues. CDR3 nucleotide sequence: TGTGCCTGCAGAAAAGGGGGAATCGGGCCCCAGCATTTT. It codes for CACRKGGIGPQHF.

The V call is TRBV7-3, the J call TRBJ2-7; a weak D match, TRBD2 (6 bases). Germline CDR1 SGHTA, CDR2 FQGTGA. The CDR3 loop spans 14 amino acids. V was clipped by 4 bases and J by 5 bases, with 15 bases between them. CDR3 bases: TGTGCCAGCAGCTCCGCCGGAGGCGGGAACGAGCAGTACTTC. It encodes CASSSAGGGNEQYF.

This clonotype was counted ten times or more. This chain uses TRBV3-1 with TRBJ2-1; TRBD2 matches at 9 bases. The trim removed 8 bases at V and 7 bases at J, leaving 9 bases unmatched. CDR1 LGHDT and CDR2 YNNKEL come from the germline V gene (reference sequence). The CDR3 length is 14 residues. CDR3 amino acids: CASRGSGGKNEQFF. The DNA for the CDR3 is TGTGCCAGCCGGGGTAGCGGGGGTAAAAATGAGCAGTTCTTC.

This clonotype has more than one count but fewer than ten. This chain links TRBV30 with TRBJ1-2; D may be TRBD1 (5 bases). Trimming removed 8 bases at V and 8 bases at J, with 18 bases between. Germline V gene lookup returns CDR1 GTSNPN and CDR2 SVGIG (reference sequence). This CDR3 is built from 12 residues. The CDR3 nucleotides are TGTGCCAAGACGCGGGACCTTGGGGGCTACACCTTC. Its translation is CAKTRDLGGYTF.

This chain links TRBV6-2 or TRBV6-3 with TRBJ2-3; no clear D. The V end lost 0 bases, the J end lost 1 base, and 8 bases lay between the germline ends. Germline-derived CDR1 and CDR2 are MNHEY and SVGEGT. The CDR3 has 15 residues. CDR3: CASSYSSRGTDTQYF. CDR3 bases: TGTGCCAGCAGTTACTCGTCTAGGGGCACAGATACGCAGTATTTT.

Many counts were recorded for this clonotype. CDR3 bases: TGCAGCGTTTCCCTCAGGGGAGACACTGAAGCTTTCTTT. Protein product: CSVSLRGDTEAFF. The gene calls are TRBV29-1 and TRBJ1-1; perhaps TRBD1 as D (6 bases). This CDR3 comprises 13 residues. Trimming took 5 bases from V and 3 from J, leaving 13 bases between them. The V gene's germline CDR1 is SQVTM and CDR2 ANQGSEA.

This clonotype occurred many times. At one end, the junction sequence differs from germline, possibly due to a read error. V gene TRBV7-2 combines with J gene TRBJ2-7, with 10 bases aligning to TRBD2. Germline V gene data show CDR1 as SGHTA and CDR2 as FQGNSA. The CDR3 has 11 amino acids. This CDR3 reads CASSLVGTSVF. CDR3 bases: TGTGCCAGCAGCTTAGTGGGGACTAGCGTATTC.

In this sample, this clonotype turned up many times. The chain is built from TRBV24-1 and TRBJ2-2, with TRBD2 matching 14 bases. CDR1 and CDR2 (germline): KGHDR, SFDVKD. V was pared by 7 bases and J by 3 bases, with 6 bases of the junction left unmatched. The CDR3 length is 17 residues. The DNA of the CDR3 is TGTGCCACCAGCCGACTAGCGGGGGGGTCCTACACCGGGGAGCTGTTTTTT. It is translated as CATSRLAGGSYTGELFF.

The table lists this clonotype with many counts. V usage is TRBV7-2 and J usage is TRBJ1-2; TRBD1 matches at 7 bases. Germline V gives CDR1 SGHTA, CDR2 FQGNSA. The CDR3 consists of 14 residues. With V trimmed by 6 bases and J by 4 bases, 8 bases remained unmatched. CDR3 DNA: TGTGCCAGCAGGCCACAGGGGATGGGCTATGGCTACACCTTC. This sequence encodes CASRPQGMGYGYTF.

This clonotype was recorded many times. V and J are TRBV5-1 and TRBJ2-7; 11 bases are a match to TRBD2. The trim removed 0 bases at V and 0 bases at J, leaving 8 bases unmatched. The CDR3 extends over 18 amino acids. From germline, CDR1 is SGHRS and CDR2 YFSETQ. The CDR3 reads CASSLGLAGSKSSYEQYF. DNA of the CDR3: TGCGCCAGCAGCTTGGGACTAGCGGGGTCGAAGAGCTCCTACGAGCAGTACTTC.

This clonotype was recorded at least ten times. V usage is TRBV5-6 and J usage is TRBJ1-1; no firm D call. The V gene lost 0 bases and the J gene lost 6 bases, with 9 bases spanning the gap. CDR3 length equals 13 residues. Per the germline V gene, CDR1 is SGHDT and CDR2 is YYEEEE. DNA of the CDR3: TGTGCCAGCAGCTTGGGCAGGTTGGCTGAAGCTTTCTTT. Protein sequence: CASSLGRLAEAFF. The full variable domain, with the rest looked up from reference TRBV5-6 and TRBJ1-1, is DAGVTQSPTHLIKTRGQQVTLRCSPKSGHDTVSWYQQALGQGPQFIFQYYEEEERQRGNFPDRFSGHQFPNYSSELNVNALLLGDSALYLCASSLGRLAEAFFGQGTRLTVV.